The 30 T cell receptor beta chains below come from one sample, sequenced in a study of CD8 T cells in ankylosing spondylitis. A single record per CDR3 protein comes from TCRdb applying MiXCR to the 5' RACE reads. The sample shows about 340,000 distinct CDR3 sequences, under 15% of them seen only once. The sequenced sample consisted of blood, either unsorted or a sorted T cell fraction (not recorded which). These receptors were collected from a male donor with ankylosing spondylitis or in good health (not recorded which).

This clonotype has ten or more counts. The gene calls are TRBV5-1 and TRBJ1-1, with a tentative D call TRBD1 (5 bases). This CDR3 region has 15 residues. Germline V CDR1 and CDR2: SGHRS, YFSETQ. V dropped 4 bases and J dropped 14 bases, with 27 bases sitting between them. CDR3 nucleotide sequence: TGCGCCAGCAGCGTGTCAGACGGGGGGGTAAGACCGAACTTCTTT. Its translation is CASSVSDGGVRPNFF. The whole variable domain, remainder taken from reference TRBV5-1 and TRBJ1-1, is KAGVTQTPRYLIKTRGQQVTLSCSPISGHRSVSWYQQTPGQGLQFLFEYFSETQRNKGNFPGRFSGRQFSNSRSEMNVSTLELGDSALYLCASSVSDGGVRPNFFGQGTRLTVV.

CDR3 region: CASPFGGVEQFF. The CDR3 bases are TGTGCCAGCCCCTTCGGGGGGGTGGAGCAGTTCTTC. The rearrangement links TRBV9 to TRBJ2-1; TRBD2 matches at 8 bases. This CDR3 contains 12 residues. Germline CDR1 SGDLS, CDR2 YYNGEE. Losses at the gene ends were 7 bases for V and 10 bases for J; bases not matched to a gene: 7.

V is TRBV7-9 and J is TRBJ2-1, with unresolved D. The length of the CDR3 is 16 residues. V dropped 5 bases and J dropped 0 bases, with 14 bases sitting between them. Germline-derived CDR1 and CDR2 are SEHNR and FQNEAQ (reference sequence). In nucleotides, the CDR3 is TGTGCCAGCAGCCCCAGACGCCTTGTCTCCTACAATGAGCAGTTCTTC. Amino acids: CASSPRRLVSYNEQFF.

The genes are TRBV29-1 and TRBJ1-3, with 7 nucleotides matching TRBD1. This CDR3 spans 13 amino acids. The trim removed 4 bases at V and 2 bases at J, leaving 2 bases unmatched. Germline CDR1 is SQVTM and CDR2 is ANQGSEA. The CDR3 DNA is TGCAGCGTTGGGGACAGAGCTGGAAACACCATATATTTT. It specifies CSVGDRAGNTIYF.

This clonotype was recorded at least ten times. V and J are TRBV12-3 or TRBV12-4 and TRBJ2-2; D may be TRBD1 or TRBD2 (6 bases each). The CDR3 runs 16 residues. Between the trimmed V and J ends, which lost 3 bases and 4 bases, there was a span of 15 bases. Here the CDR3 DNA reads TGTGCCAGCAGTTTGGGGAAGGGGGGCGTCACCGGGGAGCTGTTTTTT. It is translated as CASSLGKGGVTGELFF.

This clonotype has a count of ten or more. This chain connects TRBV4-2 to TRBJ2-7, with 11 nucleotides matching TRBD2. The CDR3 loop spans 16 amino acids. V lost 0 bases, J lost 6 bases, and 7 bases stayed unmatched. Germline lookup yields CDR1 LGHNA and CDR2 YNFKEQ. The CDR3 region has the DNA TGTGCCAGCAGCCAAGATCGCGCTAGCGGGGGGAGCGAGCAGTACTTC. This codes for CASSQDRASGGSEQYF.

The V call is TRBV20-1, the J call TRBJ1-2, with D maybe TRBD1 (6 bases). Germline values: CDR1 DFQATT, CDR2 SNEGSKA (reference sequence). The V end was cut by 6 bases, the J end by 1 base, with 12 bases between. The CDR3 loop spans 13 amino acids. The CDR3 spells CSATTGLNYGYTF. The CDR3 DNA reads TGCAGTGCAACTACAGGGCTTAACTATGGCTACACCTTC.

The V and J genes are TRBV10-3 and TRBJ2-7, with D maybe TRBD1 (6 bases). Germline V CDR1 and CDR2: ENHRY, SYGVKD. The CDR3 spans 15 residues. The V end was cut by 6 bases, the J end by 3 bases, with 18 bases between. The CDR3 protein is CAISRATGVIYEQYF. In DNA form, the CDR3 reads TGTGCCATCAGCCGAGCGACAGGAGTCATCTACGAGCAGTACTTC.

The CDR3 here is CASGFGTGVSGANVLTF. The CDR3 bases are TGTGCTAGTGGTTTCGGGACAGGCGTCTCTGGGGCCAACGTCCTGACTTTC. The chain uses TRBV12-5 and TRBJ2-6, with 8 bases that match TRBD1. Per the germline V gene, CDR1 is LGHNT and CDR2 is FRNRAP. This CDR3 has 17 amino acids. Trimming removed 3 bases from V and 0 bases from J; junction bases left unmatched: 4.

This clonotype has a handful of counts. The CDR3, as DNA: TGCAGTGCTAGAAGGGGACTAGCGGGGTCAGAGACCCAGTACTTC. It specifies CSARRGLAGSETQYF. This chain joins TRBV20-1 and TRBJ2-5; TRBD2 matches 13 bases. CDR3 size: 15 residues. Per germline, CDR1 DFQATT and CDR2 SNEGSKA (reference sequence). V gave up 2 bases and J gave up 4 bases; unmatched junction bases: 4.

The chain is built from TRBV20-1 and TRBJ1-2; 7 bases line up with TRBD1. The CDR3 loop spans 12 amino acids. Germline V gene data show CDR1 as DFQATT and CDR2 as SNEGSKA (reference sequence). The ends lost 2 bases at V and 12 bases at J; junction bases unmatched: 9. CDR3 protein: CSARTGTEQNTF. The CDR3 DNA reads TGCAGTGCTAGAACAGGGACAGAACAGAACACCTTC.

V usage is TRBV3-1 and J usage is TRBJ1-1; D may be TRBD1 (5 bases). The CDR3 is 13 residues long. V shed 4 bases and J shed 5 bases, with 11 bases lying between them. The germline gives CDR1 LGHDT, CDR2 YNNKEL (reference sequence). CDR3 nucleotides: TGTGCCAGCAGCCCTGACAGTGAGACTGAAGCTTTCTTT. It encodes CASSPDSETEAFF.

As for this clonotype: A much larger clone is a single base away; this may be a read error. The genes are TRBV29-1 and TRBJ2-7; D is perhaps TRBD1 (6 bases). Germline loops: CDR1 SQVTM, CDR2 ANQGSEA. The CDR3 has 11 amino acids. CDR3 in amino acids: CSVSPGRGQNF. In DNA, the CDR3 is TGCAGCGTTTCCCCGGGCCGAGGACAGAACTTC.

The sample holds a few counts of this clonotype. The V and J genes are TRBV20-1 and TRBJ2-3, with 9 bases identical to TRBD2. Unmatched junction bases numbered 3, after V lost 3 bases and J lost 2 bases. The CDR3 covers 14 residues. Per the germline V gene, CDR1 is DFQATT and CDR2 is SNEGSKA (reference sequence). CDR3 region: CSASPSGITDTQYF. CDR3 DNA: TGCAGTGCTAGTCCTAGCGGGATCACAGATACGCAGTATTTT.

V gene TRBV4-1 combines with J gene TRBJ2-3, with 10 nucleotides matching TRBD2. There are 16 residues in the CDR3. The trim removed 6 bases at V and 6 bases at J, leaving 12 bases unmatched. The germline gives CDR1 MGHRA, CDR2 YSYEKL. The DNA of the CDR3 is TGCGCCAGCAGATATTTACTAGCGGGGACTTCCGATACGCAGTATTTT. Its protein product is CASRYLLAGTSDTQYF.

This rearrangement joins TRBV11-2 to TRBJ2-1; weak D call: TRBD1 (7 bases). The CDR3 has 20 residues. Germline loops: CDR1 SGHAT, CDR2 FQNNGV. V was cut by 4 bases and J by 2 bases, with 27 bases left in between. The CDR3 region has the DNA TGTGCCAGCAGCTCAGGGGGGAAAGCGCTCACTCCAGAGGCCTACAATGAGCAGTTCTTC. This gives the protein CASSSGGKALTPEAYNEQFF.

This clonotype was counted only a few times. The chain recombines TRBV20-1 with TRBJ2-7; maybe TRBD1 (5 bases). CDR1 is DFQATT and CDR2 is SNEGSKA in the germline V gene (reference sequence). V was pared by 0 bases and J by 5 bases, with 17 bases between. The CDR3 sequence is 15 residues long. The CDR3 is CSARDPIGRGNEQYF. CDR3 DNA sequence: TGCAGTGCTAGAGATCCAATCGGTAGGGGTAACGAGCAGTACTTC.

The gene calls are TRBV29-1 and TRBJ2-4; no reliable D call. The CDR3 runs 13 residues. Germline V CDR1 and CDR2: SQVTM, ANQGSEA. With 2 bases removed from V and 8 bases from J, the gap between germline ends came to 13 bases. CDR3 residues: CSVESQLGDIQYF. The CDR3 DNA follows: TGCAGCGTTGAAAGTCAGCTTGGGGACATTCAGTACTTC.

This clonotype was found a few times. CDR3 sequence (DNA): TGCGCCAGCAGCTTGGAGTGGGGGCTGGGCGCTTTCTTT. It codes for CASSLEWGLGAFF. The chain recombines TRBV5-1 with TRBJ1-1; TRBD1 is a possible D gene (6 bases). V shed 0 bases and J shed 11 bases, with 14 bases lying between them. This CDR3 contains 13 residues. Per the germline V gene, CDR1 is SGHRS and CDR2 is YFSETQ.

This clonotype has more than one count but fewer than ten. The chain uses TRBV5-1 and TRBJ1-5; a possible D gene is TRBD1 (5 bases). Germline CDR1 and CDR2: SGHRS and YFSETQ. Trimming took off 0 bases at V and 6 bases at J, with 13 bases between the two ends. This CDR3 is 15 amino acids long. In DNA form, the CDR3 reads TGCGCCAGCAGCTTGGATGGGACGAGCCTTCAGCCCCAGCATTTT. Its translation: CASSLDGTSLQPQHF.

This clonotype was detected only a few times. The gene calls are TRBV5-1 and TRBJ2-7; possible D gene TRBD1, 5 bases. Germline V lookup: CDR1 SGHRS, CDR2 YFSETQ. V dropped 0 bases and J dropped 1 base, with 11 bases sitting between them. This CDR3 region has 15 residues. Here the CDR3 reads CASSLGGGRSYEQYF. CDR3 DNA sequence: TGCGCCAGCAGCTTGGGGGGCGGTAGGTCCTACGAGCAGTACTTC.

V and J are TRBV5-1 and TRBJ1-4, with 10 positions matching TRBD1. CDR1 SGHRS and CDR2 YFSETQ come from the germline V gene. V shed 4 bases, J shed 7 bases, and the junction held 10 bases outside the gene matches. This CDR3 spans 16 amino acids. CDR3 DNA: TGCGCCAGCAGCGGTATGAGACAGGGGGCAGGTGAAAAACTGTTTTTT. It translates to CASSGMRQGAGEKLFF.

This clonotype was seen a few times. The chain carries TRBV11-2 and TRBJ2-3, with 11 positions matching TRBD2. CDR1 SGHAT and CDR2 FQNNGV come from the germline V gene. This CDR3 has 17 amino acids. Unmatched junction bases numbered 11, after V lost 6 bases and J lost 3 bases. The CDR3 loop is CASRRISGGARTDTQYF. The CDR3 bases are TGTGCCAGCAGACGGATTAGCGGGGGGGCCAGGACAGATACGCAGTATTTT. The entire variable domain, with the rest obtained from reference TRBV11-2 and TRBJ2-3, is as follows: EAGVAQSPRYKIIEKRQSVAFWCNPISGHATLYWYQQILGQGPKLLIQFQNNGVVDDSQLPKDRFSAERLKGVDSTLKIQPAKLEDSAVYLCASRRISGGARTDTQYFGPGTRLTVL.

This chain links TRBV11-2 with TRBJ2-3, with D hard to call. The CDR3 covers 15 residues. Trimming stripped 2 bases from V and 1 base from J, with 10 bases between. Germline CDR1 SGHAT, CDR2 FQNNGV. CDR3 bases: TGTGCCAGCAGCTTAACAAGCCTCCGCACAGATACGCAGTATTTT. Translating it yields CASSLTSLRTDTQYF.

The V call is TRBV7-8, the J call TRBJ2-2; maybe TRBD1 (6 bases). The germline V gene encodes CDR1 SGHVS and CDR2 FQNEAQ. Trimming pared 5 bases from V and 5 bases from J, leaving 18 bases between. The CDR3 contains 16 residues. The CDR3 region is CASSAPPLTGTGELFF. The DNA of the CDR3 is TGTGCCAGCAGCGCACCTCCCCTCACAGGGACCGGGGAGCTGTTTTTT.

The chain carries TRBV10-3 and TRBJ2-1, with D uncertain. CDR3 length: 14 residues. The V gene's germline CDR1 is ENHRY and CDR2 SYGVKD. V was cut by 5 bases and J by 7 bases, with 15 bases left in between. The CDR3 loop is CAISPGPLGNEQFF. CDR3 nucleotides: TGTGCCATCAGTCCGGGCCCCCTTGGGAATGAGCAGTTCTTC.

The chain is built from TRBV4-1 and TRBJ2-3; D ambiguous. The CDR3 runs to 13 residues. Germline CDR1 is MGHRA and CDR2 is YSYEKL. Trimming removed 0 bases at V and 11 bases at J, with 12 bases between. The CDR3 nucleotides are TGCGCCAGCAGCCAAGATAATGAAGTGAGGCAGTATTTT. Residues: CASSQDNEVRQYF.

The genes are TRBV14 and TRBJ1-2, with D hard to call. CDR3 length equals 11 residues. V shed 2 bases and J shed 11 bases, with 9 bases lying between them. The germline gives CDR1 SGHDN, CDR2 FVKESK. The CDR3 DNA sequence: TGTGCCAGCAGCCAATGGATGGAATACACCTTC. This gives the protein CASSQWMEYTF. The full variable domain, with the rest looked up from reference TRBV14 and TRBJ1-2, is EAGVTQFPSHSVIEKGQTVTLRCDPISGHDNLYWYRRVMGKEIKFLLHFVKESKQDESGMPNNRFLAERTGGTYSTLKVQPAELEDSGVYFCASSQWMEYTFGSGTRLTVV.

The chain joins TRBV20-1 to TRBJ1-2; 7 nucleotides line up with TRBD1. Looked up from germline, CDR1 is DFQATT and CDR2 is SNEGSKA (reference sequence). CDR3 length equals 14 residues. The V segment lost 5 bases and the J segment 6 bases; nucleotides outside the gene matches: 12. The CDR3 protein is CSAAIRGRRDGYTF. The CDR3 coding sequence is TGCAGTGCTGCCATAAGGGGGCGCAGGGATGGCTACACCTTC.

Only a few counts were recorded for this clonotype. The chain links TRBV5-5 to TRBJ2-1; 10 nucleotides match TRBD2. Losses at the gene ends were 4 bases for V and 8 bases for J; bases not matched to a gene: 6. CDR3 length: 14 residues. Germline V gene sequence: CDR1 SGHKS, CDR2 YYEKEE (reference sequence). CDR3 sequence reads: CASSRSGTSDEQFF. The CDR3 DNA is TGTGCCAGCAGCCGCTCCGGGACTAGCGATGAGCAGTTCTTC. Complete variable domain (other parts from reference TRBV5-5 and TRBJ2-1): DAGVTQSPTHLIKTRGQQVTLRCSPISGHKSVSWYQQVLGQGPQFIFQYYEKEERGRGNFPDRFSARQFPNYSSELNVNALLLGDSALYLCASSRSGTSDEQFFGPGTRLTVL.